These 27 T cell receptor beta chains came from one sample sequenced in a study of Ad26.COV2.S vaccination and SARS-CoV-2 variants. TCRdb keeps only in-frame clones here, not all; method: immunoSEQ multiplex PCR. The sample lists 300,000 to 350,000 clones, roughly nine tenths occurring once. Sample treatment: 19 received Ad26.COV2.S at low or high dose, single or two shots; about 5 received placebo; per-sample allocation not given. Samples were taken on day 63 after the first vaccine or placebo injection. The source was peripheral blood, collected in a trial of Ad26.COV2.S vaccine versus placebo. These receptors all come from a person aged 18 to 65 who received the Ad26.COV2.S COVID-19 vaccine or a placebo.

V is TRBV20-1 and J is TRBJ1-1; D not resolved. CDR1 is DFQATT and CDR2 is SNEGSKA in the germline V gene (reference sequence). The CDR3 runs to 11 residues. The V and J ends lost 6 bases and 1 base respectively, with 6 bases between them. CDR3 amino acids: CSARQNTEAFF. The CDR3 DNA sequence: TGCAGTGCGCGACAGAACACTGAAGCTTTCTTT.

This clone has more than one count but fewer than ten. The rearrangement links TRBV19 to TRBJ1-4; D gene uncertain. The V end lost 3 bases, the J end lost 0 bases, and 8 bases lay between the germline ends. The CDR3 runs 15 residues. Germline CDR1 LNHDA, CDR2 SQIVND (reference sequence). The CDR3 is CASSMGVATNEKLFF. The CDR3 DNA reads TGTGCCAGTAGTATGGGAGTTGCAACTAATGAAAAACTGTTTTTT.

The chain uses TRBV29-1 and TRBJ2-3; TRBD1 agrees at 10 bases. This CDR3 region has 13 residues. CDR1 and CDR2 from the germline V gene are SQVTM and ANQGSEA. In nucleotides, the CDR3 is TGCAGTCAGGGACAGGGGAACGCAGATACGCAGTATTTT. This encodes CSQGQGNADTQYF.

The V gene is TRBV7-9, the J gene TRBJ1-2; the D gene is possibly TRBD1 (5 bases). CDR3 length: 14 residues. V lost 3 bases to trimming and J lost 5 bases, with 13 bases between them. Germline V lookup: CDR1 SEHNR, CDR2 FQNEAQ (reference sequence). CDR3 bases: TGTGCCAGCAGCTTTCAGGGAGTCGCTTATGGCTACACCTTC. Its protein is CASSFQGVAYGYTF.

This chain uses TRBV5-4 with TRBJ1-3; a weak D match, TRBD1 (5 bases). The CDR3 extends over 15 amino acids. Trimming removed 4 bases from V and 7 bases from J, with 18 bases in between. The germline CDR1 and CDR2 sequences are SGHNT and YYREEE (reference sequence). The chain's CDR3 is CASSPPGAGKNTIYF. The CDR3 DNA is TGTGCCAGCAGCCCGCCCGGTGCAGGGAAGAACACCATATATTTT.

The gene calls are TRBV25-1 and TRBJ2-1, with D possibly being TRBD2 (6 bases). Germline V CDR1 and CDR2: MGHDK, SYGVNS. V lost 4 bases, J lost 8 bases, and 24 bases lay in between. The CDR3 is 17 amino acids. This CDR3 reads CASSVQIQGGLGDEQFF. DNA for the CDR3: TGTGCCAGCAGTGTTCAAATACAAGGAGGGCTTGGGGATGAGCAGTTCTTC.

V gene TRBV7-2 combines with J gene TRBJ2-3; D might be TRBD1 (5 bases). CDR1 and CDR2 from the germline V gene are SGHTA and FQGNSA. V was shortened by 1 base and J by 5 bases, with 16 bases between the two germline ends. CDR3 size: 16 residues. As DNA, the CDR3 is TGTGCCAGCAGCTTAGTAGTGGGCAGGGTGGTAGATACGCAGTATTTT. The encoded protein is CASSLVVGRVVDTQYF.

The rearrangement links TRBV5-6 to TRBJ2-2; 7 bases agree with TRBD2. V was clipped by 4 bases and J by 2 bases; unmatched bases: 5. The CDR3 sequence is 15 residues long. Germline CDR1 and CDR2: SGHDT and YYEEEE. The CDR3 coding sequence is TGTGCCAGCAGCGGTTGGGGGGGAAACACCGGGGAGCTGTTTTTT. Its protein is CASSGWGGNTGELFF.

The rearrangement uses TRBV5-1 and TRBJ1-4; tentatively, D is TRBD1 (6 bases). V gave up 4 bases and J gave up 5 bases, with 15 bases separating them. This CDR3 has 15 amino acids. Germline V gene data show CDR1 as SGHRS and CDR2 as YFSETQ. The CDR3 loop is CASSGYPGANEKLFF. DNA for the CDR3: TGCGCCAGCAGCGGATATCCGGGGGCGAATGAAAAACTGTTTTTT.

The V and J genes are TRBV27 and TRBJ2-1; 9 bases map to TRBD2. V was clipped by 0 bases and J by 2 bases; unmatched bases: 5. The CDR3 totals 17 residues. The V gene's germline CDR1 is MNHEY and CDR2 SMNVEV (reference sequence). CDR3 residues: CASSLSASGITYNEQFF. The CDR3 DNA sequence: TGTGCCAGCAGTTTATCGGCTAGCGGGATTACCTACAATGAGCAGTTCTTC.

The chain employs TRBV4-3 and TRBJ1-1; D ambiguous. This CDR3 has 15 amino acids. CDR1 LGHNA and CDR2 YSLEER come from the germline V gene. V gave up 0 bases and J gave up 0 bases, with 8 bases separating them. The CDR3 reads CASSQDRVMNTEAFF. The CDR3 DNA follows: TGCGCCAGCAGCCAAGATCGAGTAATGAACACTGAAGCTTTCTTT.

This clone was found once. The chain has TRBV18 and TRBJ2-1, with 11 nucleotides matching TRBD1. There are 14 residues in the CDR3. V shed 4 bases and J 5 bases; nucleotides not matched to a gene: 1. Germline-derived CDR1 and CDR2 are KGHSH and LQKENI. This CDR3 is CASSRGQGDNEQFF. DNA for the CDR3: TGTGCCAGCTCACGGGGACAGGGGGACAATGAGCAGTTCTTC.

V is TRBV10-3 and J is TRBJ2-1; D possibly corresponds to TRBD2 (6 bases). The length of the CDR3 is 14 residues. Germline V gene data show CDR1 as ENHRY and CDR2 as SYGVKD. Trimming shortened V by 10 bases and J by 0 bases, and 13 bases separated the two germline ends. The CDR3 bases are TGTGCCACCAGAGGGGACTTCTCCTACAATGAGCAGTTCTTC. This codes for CATRGDFSYNEQFF.

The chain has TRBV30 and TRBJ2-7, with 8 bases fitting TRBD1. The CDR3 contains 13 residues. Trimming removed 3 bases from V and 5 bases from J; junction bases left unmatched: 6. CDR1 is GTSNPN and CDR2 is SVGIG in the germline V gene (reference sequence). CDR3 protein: CAWSDRGIDEQYF. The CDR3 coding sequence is TGTGCCTGGAGCGACAGGGGAATCGACGAGCAGTACTTC.

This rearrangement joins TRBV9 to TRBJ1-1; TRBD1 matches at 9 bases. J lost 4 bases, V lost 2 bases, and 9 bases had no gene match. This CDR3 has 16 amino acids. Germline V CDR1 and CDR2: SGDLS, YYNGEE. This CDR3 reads CASSVLTGGPGTEAFF. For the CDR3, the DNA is TGTGCCAGCAGCGTTTTGACAGGGGGTCCCGGCACTGAAGCTTTCTTT. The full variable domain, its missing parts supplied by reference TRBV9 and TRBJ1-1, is DSGVTQTPKHLITATGQRVTLRCSPRSGDLSVYWYQQSLDQGLQFLIQYYNGEERAKGNILERFSAQQFPDLHSELNLSSLELGDSALYFCASSVLTGGPGTEAFFGQGTRLTVV.

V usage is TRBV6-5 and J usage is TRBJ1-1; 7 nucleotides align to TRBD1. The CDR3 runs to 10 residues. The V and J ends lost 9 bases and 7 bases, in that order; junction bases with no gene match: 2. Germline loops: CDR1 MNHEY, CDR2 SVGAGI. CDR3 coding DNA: TGTGCCAGTGGACAGGTTGAAGCTTTCTTT. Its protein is CASGQVEAFF.

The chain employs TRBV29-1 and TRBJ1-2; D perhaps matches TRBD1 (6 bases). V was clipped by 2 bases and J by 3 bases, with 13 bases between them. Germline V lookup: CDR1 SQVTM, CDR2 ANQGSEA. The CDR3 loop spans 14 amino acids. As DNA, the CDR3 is TGCAGCGTTGAAACAAGGGGGATATACTATGGCTACACCTTC. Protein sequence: CSVETRGIYYGYTF.

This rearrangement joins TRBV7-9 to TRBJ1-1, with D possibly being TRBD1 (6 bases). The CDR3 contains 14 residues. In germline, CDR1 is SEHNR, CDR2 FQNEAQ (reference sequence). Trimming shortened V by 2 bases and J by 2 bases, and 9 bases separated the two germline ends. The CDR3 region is CASSLQGINTEAFF. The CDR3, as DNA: TGTGCCAGCAGCTTACAGGGGATAAACACTGAAGCTTTCTTT.

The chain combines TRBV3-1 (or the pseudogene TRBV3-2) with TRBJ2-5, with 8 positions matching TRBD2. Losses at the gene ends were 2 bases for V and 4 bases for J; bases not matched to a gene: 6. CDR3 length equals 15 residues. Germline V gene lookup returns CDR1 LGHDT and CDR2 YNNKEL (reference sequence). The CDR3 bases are TGTGCCAGCAGCCAATGGGCGGGAGGTGGAGAGACCCAGTACTTC. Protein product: CASSQWAGGGETQYF.

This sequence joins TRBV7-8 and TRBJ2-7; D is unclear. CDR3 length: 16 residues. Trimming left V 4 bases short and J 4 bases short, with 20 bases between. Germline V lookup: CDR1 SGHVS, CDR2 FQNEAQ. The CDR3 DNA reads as TGTGCCAGCAGCTCTAACTCCGGGCCCAGAAAGTACGAGCAGTACTTC. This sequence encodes CASSSNSGPRKYEQYF.

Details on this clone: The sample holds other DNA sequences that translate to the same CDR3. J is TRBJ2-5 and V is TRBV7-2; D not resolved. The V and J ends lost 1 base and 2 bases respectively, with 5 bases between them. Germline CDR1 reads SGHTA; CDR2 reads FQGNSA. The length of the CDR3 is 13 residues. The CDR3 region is CASSLVRQETQYF. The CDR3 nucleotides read TGTGCCAGCAGCTTAGTCCGGCAAGAGACCCAGTACTTC. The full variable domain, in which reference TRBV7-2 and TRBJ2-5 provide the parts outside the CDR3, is GAGVSQSPSNKVTEKGKDVELRCDPISGHTALYWYRQSLGQGLEFLIYFQGNSAPDKSGLPSDRFSAERTGGSVSTLTIQRTQQEDSAVYLCASSLVRQETQYFGPGTRLLVL.

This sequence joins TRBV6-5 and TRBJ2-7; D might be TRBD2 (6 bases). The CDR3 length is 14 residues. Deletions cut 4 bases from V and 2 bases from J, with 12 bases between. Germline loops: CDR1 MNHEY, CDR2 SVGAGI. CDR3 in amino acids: CASSSYGGPYEQYF. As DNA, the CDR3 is TGTGCCAGCAGTTCTTACGGGGGTCCCTACGAGCAGTACTTC.

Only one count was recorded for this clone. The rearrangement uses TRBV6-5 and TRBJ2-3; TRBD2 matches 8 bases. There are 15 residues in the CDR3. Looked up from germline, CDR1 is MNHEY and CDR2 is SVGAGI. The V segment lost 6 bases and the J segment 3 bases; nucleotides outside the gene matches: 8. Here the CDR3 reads CASRATSGQTDTQYF. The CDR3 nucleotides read TGTGCCAGCAGAGCAACTAGCGGACAAACAGATACGCAGTATTTT.

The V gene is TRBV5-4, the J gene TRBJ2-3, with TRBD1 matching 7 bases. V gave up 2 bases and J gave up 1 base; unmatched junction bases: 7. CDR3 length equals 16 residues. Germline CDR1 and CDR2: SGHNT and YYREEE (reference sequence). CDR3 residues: CASSLYRGSGTDTQYF. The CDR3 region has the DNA TGTGCCAGCAGCTTATACAGGGGCAGCGGCACAGATACGCAGTATTTT.

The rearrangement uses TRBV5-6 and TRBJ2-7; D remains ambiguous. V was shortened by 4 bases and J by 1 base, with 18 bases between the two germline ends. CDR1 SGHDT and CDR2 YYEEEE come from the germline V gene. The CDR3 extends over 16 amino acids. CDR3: CASSLFSGHGSYEQYF. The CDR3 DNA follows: TGTGCCAGCAGCCTATTCTCGGGTCACGGGTCCTACGAGCAGTACTTC.

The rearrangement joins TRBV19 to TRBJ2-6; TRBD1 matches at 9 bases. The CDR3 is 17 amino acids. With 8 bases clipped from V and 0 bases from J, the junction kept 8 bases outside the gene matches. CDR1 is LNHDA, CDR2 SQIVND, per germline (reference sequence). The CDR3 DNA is TGTGCCAGTGCCGGGACAGGGCTAAGCTCTGGGGCCAACGTCCTGACTTTC. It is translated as CASAGTGLSSGANVLTF.

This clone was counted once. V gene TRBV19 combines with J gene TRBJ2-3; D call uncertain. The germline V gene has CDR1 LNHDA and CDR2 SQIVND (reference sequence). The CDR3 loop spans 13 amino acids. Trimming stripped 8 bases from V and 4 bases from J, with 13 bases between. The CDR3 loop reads CASGPRIADTQYF. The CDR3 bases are TGTGCCAGTGGCCCGCGGATCGCAGATACGCAGTATTTT.